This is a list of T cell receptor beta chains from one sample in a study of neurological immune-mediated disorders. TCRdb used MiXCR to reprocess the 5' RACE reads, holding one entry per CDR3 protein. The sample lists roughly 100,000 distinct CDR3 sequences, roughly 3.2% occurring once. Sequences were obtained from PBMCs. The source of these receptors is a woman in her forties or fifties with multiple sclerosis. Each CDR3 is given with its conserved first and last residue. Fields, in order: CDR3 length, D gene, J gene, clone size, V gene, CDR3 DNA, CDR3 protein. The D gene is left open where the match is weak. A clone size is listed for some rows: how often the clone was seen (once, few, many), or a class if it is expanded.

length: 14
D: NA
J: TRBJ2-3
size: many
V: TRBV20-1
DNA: TGCAGTGCTAGAACTCCACAGGGTAGGGATACGCAGTATTTT
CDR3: CSARTPQGRDTQYF

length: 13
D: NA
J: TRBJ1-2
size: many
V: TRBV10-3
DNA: TGTGCCATCAGACGTGACAGCGTCTATGGCTACACCTTC
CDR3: CAIRRDSVYGYTF

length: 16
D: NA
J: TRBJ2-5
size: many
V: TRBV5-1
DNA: TGCGCCAGCAGCTACCAGGGCGGGGCGGACCAAGAGACCCAGTACTTC
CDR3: CASSYQGGADQETQYF

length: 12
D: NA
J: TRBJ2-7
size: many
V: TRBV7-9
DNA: TGTGCCAGCAGCCCGGACAGCCTCGAGCAGTACTTC
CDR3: CASSPDSLEQYF

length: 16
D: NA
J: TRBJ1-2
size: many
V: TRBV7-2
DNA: TGTGCCAGCAGCCAGTTACCGTTGGGGCCGAGCTATGGCTACACCTTC
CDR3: CASSQLPLGPSYGYTF

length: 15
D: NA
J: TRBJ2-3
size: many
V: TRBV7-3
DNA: TGTGCCAGCAGCTCCCCCGGATCTAACGCGGATACGCAGTATTTT
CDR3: CASSSPGSNADTQYF

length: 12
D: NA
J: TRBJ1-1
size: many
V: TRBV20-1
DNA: TGCAGTGCTAGAGGGGGACACGCTACGGCTTTCTTT
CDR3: CSARGGHATAFF

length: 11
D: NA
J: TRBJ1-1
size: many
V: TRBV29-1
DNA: TGCAGCGTAGACGGGGGCGCAGGGGCTTTCTTT
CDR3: CSVDGGAGAFF

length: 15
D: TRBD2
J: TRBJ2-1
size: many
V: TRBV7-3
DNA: TGTGCCAGCAGCTCTAGCGGGGGGGCTGAGGACGAGCAGTTCTTC
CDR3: CASSSSGGAEDEQFF

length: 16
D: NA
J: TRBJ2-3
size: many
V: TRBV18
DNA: TGTGCCAGCTCACCACCCGGGACCCGTAGCACAGATACGCAGTATTTT
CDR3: CASSPPGTRSTDTQYF

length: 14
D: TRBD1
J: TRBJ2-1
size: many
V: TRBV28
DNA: TGTGCCAGCAGGAACAGGGGGCTATACAATGAGCAGTTCTTC
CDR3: CASRNRGLYNEQFF

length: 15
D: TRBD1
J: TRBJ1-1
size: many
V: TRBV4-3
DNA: TGCGCCAGCAGCCAACGACAGGGGGCGATTACTGAAGCTTTCTTT
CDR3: CASSQRQGAITEAFF

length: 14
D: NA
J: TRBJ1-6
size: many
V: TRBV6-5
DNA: TGTGCCAGCAGTCGGGTCCCACCTGATTCACCCCTCCACTTT
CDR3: CASSRVPPDSPLHF

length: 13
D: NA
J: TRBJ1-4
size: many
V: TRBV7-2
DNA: TGTGCCAGCAGCTTATACTGGGGGGAAAAACTGTTTTTT
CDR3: CASSLYWGEKLFF

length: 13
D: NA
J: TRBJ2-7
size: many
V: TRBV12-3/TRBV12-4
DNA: TGTGCCAGCAGCAACGGGTATGTCTCCGAGCAGTACTTC
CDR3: CASSNGYVSEQYF

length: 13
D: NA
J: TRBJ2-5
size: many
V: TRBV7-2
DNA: TGTGCCAGCAGCCGGGGCAACCAAGAGACCCAGTACTTC
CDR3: CASSRGNQETQYF

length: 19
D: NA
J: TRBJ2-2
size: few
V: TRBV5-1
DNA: TGCGCCAGCAGCTTGACCCTCATCGGATATGGTTTGAACACCGGGGAGCTGTTTTTT
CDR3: CASSLTLIGYGLNTGELFF

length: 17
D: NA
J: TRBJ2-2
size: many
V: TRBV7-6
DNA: TGTGCCAGCAGCTTAGCGCGGCTAGGGCCGAACACCGGGGAGCTGTTTTTT
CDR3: CASSLARLGPNTGELFF

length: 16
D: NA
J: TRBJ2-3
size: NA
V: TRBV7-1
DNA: TGTGCCAGCAGCTCTCCGGGGGTAGCGGTGCCGGATACGCAGTATTTT
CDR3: CASSSPGVAVPDTQYF

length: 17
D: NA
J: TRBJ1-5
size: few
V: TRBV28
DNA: TGTGCCAGCAGTTTTTTATGGACCCCCCGGGGCAATCAGCCCCAGCATTTT
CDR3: CASSFLWTPRGNQPQHF

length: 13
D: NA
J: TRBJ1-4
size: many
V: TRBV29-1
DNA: TGCAGCGTTGAGGGTAACCAAAGGGAAAAACTGTTTTTT
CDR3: CSVEGNQREKLFF

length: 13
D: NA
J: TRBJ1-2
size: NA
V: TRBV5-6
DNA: TGTGCCAGCAGCTTACGGGGAAGCCATGGCTACACCTTC
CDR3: CASSLRGSHGYTF

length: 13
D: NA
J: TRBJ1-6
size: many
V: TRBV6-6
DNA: TGTGCCATCCGGGGTCGATCAAATTCACCCCTCCACTTT
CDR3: CAIRGRSNSPLHF

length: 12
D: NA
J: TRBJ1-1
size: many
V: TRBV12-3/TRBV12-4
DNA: TGTGCCAGCAGTTTAAGAAGGACTGAAGCTTTCTTT
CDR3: CASSLRRTEAFF

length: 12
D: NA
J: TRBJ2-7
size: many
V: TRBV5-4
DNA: TGTGCCAGCAGCTTGGACGGTCCCGAGCAGTACTTC
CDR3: CASSLDGPEQYF

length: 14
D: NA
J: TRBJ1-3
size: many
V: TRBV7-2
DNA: TGTGCCAGCAGCTTAACAAGCTCTGGAAACACCATATATTTT
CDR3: CASSLTSSGNTIYF

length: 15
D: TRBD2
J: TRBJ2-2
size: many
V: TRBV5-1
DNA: TGCGCCAGCAGCGTGGCGGGAGGAAATATCGGGGAGCTGTTTTTT
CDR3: CASSVAGGNIGELFF

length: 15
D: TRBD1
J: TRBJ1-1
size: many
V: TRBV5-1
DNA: TGCGCCAGCAGCATGCGGACAGGGAGGAACACTGAAGCTTTCTTT
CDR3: CASSMRTGRNTEAFF

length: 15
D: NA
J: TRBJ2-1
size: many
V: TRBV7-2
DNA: TGTGCCAGCAGCTTAGGAAGCGGCCCTAACAATGAGCAGTTCTTC
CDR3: CASSLGSGPNNEQFF

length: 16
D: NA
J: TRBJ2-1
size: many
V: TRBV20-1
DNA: TGCAGTGTTAGAAATACCGGGACAACAGGGACGGGTGAGCAGTTCTTC
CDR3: CSVRNTGTTGTGEQFF

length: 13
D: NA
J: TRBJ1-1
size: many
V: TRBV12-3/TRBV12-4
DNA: TGTGCCAGCAGCCCAGGCCCCGACACTGAAGCTTTCTTT
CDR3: CASSPGPDTEAFF

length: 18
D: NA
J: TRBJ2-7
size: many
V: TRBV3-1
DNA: TGTGCCAGCAGCCAAGACTCCCCCGGTAGGCGGAGTAGGTACGAGCAGTACTTC
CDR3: CASSQDSPGRRSRYEQYF

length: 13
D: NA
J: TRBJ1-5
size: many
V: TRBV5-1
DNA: TGCGCCAGCAGACGGGGGGACAATCAGCCCCAGCATTTT
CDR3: CASRRGDNQPQHF

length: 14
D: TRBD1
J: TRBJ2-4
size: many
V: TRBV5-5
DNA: TGTGCCAGCAGCCCGCGACAGGGGGCTGACATTCAGTACTTC
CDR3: CASSPRQGADIQYF

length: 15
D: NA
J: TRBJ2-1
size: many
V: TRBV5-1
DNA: TGCGCCAGCAGCTTGACCCGGGACACCTACAATGAGCAGTTCTTC
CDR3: CASSLTRDTYNEQFF

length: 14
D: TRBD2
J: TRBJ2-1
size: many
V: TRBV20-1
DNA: TGCAGTGCGAGAGCGGGGCGGACCTACAATGAGCAGTTCTTC
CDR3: CSARAGRTYNEQFF

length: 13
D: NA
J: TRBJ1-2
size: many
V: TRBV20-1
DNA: TGCAGTGCTCCCCTGGGGCACGGGGTTGGCTACACCTTC
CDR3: CSAPLGHGVGYTF

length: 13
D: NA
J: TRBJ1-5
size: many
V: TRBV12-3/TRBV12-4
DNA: TGTGCCAGCAAACAGGGTCTGCTACGCCCCCAGCATTTT
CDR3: CASKQGLLRPQHF

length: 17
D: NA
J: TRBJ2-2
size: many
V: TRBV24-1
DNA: TGTGCCACCAGTGGGGCCCCTAGGGGCAAGAGCACCGGGGAGCTGTTTTTT
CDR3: CATSGAPRGKSTGELFF

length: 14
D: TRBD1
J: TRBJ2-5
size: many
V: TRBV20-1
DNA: TGCAGTGCCGCACCTCCGGGACAGCAAGAGACCCAGTACTTC
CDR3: CSAAPPGQQETQYF

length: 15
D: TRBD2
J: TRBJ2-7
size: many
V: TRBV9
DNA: TGTGCCAGCAGCCCTAGCGGGGGAGCATTCTACGAGCAGTACTTC
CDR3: CASSPSGGAFYEQYF

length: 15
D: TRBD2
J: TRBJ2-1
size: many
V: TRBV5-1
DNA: TGCGCCAGCAGCTTGAGGGGACTAGTGGGGAATGAGCAGTTCTTC
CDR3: CASSLRGLVGNEQFF

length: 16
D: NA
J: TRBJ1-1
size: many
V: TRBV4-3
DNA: TGCGCCAGCAGCCAAGATCTAGTTTTTGGGGGCACTGAAGCTTTCTTT
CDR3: CASSQDLVFGGTEAFF

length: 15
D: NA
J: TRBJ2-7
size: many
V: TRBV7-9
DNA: TGTGCCAGCAGCTTAGTCGGAGGGGCGGGCCCCCAGCAGTACTTC
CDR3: CASSLVGGAGPQQYF

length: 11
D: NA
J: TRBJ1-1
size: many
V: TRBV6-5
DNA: TGTGCCAGCGGGGACAACACTGAAGCTTTCTTT
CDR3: CASGDNTEAFF

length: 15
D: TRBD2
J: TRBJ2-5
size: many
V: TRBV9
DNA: TGTGCCAGCGCTATACTAGCGGGGGGACAAGAGACCCAGTACTTC
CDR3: CASAILAGGQETQYF

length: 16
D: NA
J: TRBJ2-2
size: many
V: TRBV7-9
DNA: TGTGCCAGCAGCTTAGCTGTGGGGCCTAACACCGGGGAGCTGTTTTTT
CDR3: CASSLAVGPNTGELFF

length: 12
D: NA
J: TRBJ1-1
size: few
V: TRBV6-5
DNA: TGTGACAGCAGCAAGGGGGACACTGAAGCTTTCTTT
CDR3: CDSSKGDTEAFF

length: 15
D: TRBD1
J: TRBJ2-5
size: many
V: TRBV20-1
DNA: TGCAGTGCTATATTCCCCGGACAGGGGCGCGAGACCCAGTACTTC
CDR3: CSAIFPGQGRETQYF

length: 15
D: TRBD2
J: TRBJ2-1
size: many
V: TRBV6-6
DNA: TGTGCCAGCAGTTCCCCTAGCGGGGGTCTCAATGAGCAGTTCTTC
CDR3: CASSSPSGGLNEQFF

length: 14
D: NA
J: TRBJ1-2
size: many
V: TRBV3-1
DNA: TGTGCCAGCAGCCTTGATCCGTCGACCTATGGCTACACCTTC
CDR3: CASSLDPSTYGYTF

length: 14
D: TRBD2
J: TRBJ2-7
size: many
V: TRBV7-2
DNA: TGTGCCAGCAGCCCAGCGGGGGGTAATGGCGAGCAGTACTTC
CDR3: CASSPAGGNGEQYF

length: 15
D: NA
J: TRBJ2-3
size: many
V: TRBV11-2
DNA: TGTGCCAGCAGCTTAGGTGTGGGCAGCACAGATACGCAGTATTTT
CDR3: CASSLGVGSTDTQYF

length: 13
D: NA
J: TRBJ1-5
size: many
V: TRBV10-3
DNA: TGTGCCATCAGAGGACAGTACAATCAGCCCCAGCATTTT
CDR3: CAIRGQYNQPQHF

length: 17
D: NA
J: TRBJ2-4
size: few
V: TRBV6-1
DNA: TGTGCCAGCAGTGAAGAGGCAGGGCCTTCGGCCAAAAACATTCAGTACTTC
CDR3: CASSEEAGPSAKNIQYF